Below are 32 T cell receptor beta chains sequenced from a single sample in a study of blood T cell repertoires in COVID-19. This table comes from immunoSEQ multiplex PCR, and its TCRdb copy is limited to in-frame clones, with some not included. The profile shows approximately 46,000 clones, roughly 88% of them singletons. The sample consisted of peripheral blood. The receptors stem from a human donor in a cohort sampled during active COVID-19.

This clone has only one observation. CDR3 sequence (DNA): TGTGCCAGCCGAGTCCAGGGGGCCAGGGACGAGCAGTACTTC. Translating gives CASRVQGARDEQYF. This chain connects TRBV28 to TRBJ2-7, with TRBD1 matching over 8 bases. Germline loops: CDR1 MDHEN, CDR2 SYDVKM. V lost 8 bases to trimming and J lost 5 bases; unmatched junction nucleotides: 11. The CDR3 length is 14 residues.

This CDR3 reads CASSMPGQSYEQYF. The CDR3 bases are TGTGCCAGTAGTATGCCGGGACAATCATACGAGCAGTACTTC. The rearrangement joins TRBV19 to TRBJ2-7, with D perhaps TRBD1 (6 bases). V was clipped by 3 bases and J by 4 bases, with 13 bases between them. Germline CDR1 is LNHDA and CDR2 is SQIVND (reference sequence). This CDR3 is 14 amino acids long.

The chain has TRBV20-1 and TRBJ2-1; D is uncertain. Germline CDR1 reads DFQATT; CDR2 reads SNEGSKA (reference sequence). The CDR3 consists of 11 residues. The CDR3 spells CRASGRNEQFF. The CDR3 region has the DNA TGCAGGGCTTCGGGTAGAAATGAGCAGTTCTTC.

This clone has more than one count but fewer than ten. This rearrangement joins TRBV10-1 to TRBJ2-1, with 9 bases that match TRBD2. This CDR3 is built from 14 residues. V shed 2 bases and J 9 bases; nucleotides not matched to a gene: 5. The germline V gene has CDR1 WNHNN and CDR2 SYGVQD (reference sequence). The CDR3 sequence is CASSEPSGISEQFF. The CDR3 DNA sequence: TGCGCCAGCAGTGAGCCTAGCGGGATTAGTGAGCAGTTCTTC.

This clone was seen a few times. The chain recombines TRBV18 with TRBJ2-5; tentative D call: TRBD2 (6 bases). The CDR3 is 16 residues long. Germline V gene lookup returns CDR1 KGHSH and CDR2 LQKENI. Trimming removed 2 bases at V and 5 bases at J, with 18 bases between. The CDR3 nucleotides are TGTGCCAGCTCACCATCTGATAGCGGCCCCTGGGAGACCCAGTACTTC. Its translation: CASSPSDSGPWETQYF.

The CDR3 DNA reads as TGTGCCAGCAGTGTCCGGGACTATCTCAACACCGGGGAGCTGTTTTTT. Residues: CASSVRDYLNTGELFF. V gene TRBV2 combines with J gene TRBJ2-2, with TRBD2 matching 7 bases. The V segment lost 4 bases and the J segment 2 bases; nucleotides outside the gene matches: 7. The CDR3 is 16 amino acids. Germline loops: CDR1 SNHLY, CDR2 FYNNEI.

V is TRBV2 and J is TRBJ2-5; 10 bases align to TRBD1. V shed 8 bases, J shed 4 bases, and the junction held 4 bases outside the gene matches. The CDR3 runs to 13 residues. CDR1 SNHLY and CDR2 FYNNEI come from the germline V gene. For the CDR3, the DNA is TGTGCCAGCTTAGGACAGGGGGGAGAGACCCAGTACTTC. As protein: CASLGQGGETQYF.

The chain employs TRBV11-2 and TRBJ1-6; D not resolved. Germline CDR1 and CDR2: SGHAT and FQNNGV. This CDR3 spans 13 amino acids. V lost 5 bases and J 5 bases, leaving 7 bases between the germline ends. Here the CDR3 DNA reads TGTGCCAGCAGCGCTAAAGATAATTCACCCCTCCACTTT. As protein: CASSAKDNSPLHF.

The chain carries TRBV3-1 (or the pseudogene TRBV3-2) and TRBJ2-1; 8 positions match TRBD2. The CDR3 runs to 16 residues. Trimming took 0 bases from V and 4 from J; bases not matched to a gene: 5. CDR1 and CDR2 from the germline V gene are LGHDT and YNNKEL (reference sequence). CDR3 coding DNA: TGTGCCAGCAGCCAAGATGCGGGACTAGAATACAATGAGCAGTTCTTC. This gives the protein CASSQDAGLEYNEQFF.

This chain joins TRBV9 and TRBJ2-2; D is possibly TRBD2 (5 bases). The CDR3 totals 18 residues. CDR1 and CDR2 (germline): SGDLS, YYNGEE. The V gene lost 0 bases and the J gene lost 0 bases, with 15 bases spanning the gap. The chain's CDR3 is CASSVVEGRSPNTGELFF. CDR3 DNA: TGTGCCAGCAGCGTAGTAGAGGGTCGATCCCCGAACACCGGGGAGCTGTTTTTT.

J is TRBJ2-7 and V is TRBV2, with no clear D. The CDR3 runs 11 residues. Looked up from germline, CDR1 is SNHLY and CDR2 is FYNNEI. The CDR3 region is CASSRGVRMAV. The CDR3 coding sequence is TGTGCCAGCAGCCGCGGTGTCAGAATGGCCGTC.

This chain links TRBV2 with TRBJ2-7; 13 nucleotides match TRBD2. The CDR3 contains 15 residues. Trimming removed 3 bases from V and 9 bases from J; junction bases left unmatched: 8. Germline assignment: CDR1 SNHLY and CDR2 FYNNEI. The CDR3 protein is CASSDGGTSGILQYF. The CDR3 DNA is TGTGCCAGCAGTGATGGGGGGACTAGCGGGATATTGCAGTACTTC.

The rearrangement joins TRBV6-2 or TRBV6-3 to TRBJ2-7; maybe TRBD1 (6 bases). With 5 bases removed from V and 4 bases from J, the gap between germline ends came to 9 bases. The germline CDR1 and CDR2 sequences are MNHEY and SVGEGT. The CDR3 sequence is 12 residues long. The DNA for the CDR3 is TGTGCCAGCAGTCAACAGGGATACGAGCAGTACTTC. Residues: CASSQQGYEQYF.

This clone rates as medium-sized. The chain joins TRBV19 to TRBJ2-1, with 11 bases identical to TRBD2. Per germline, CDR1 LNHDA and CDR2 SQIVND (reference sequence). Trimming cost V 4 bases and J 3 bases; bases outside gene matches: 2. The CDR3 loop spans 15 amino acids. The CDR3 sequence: CASSKTSGDYNEQFF. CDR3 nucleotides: TGTGCCAGTAGTAAGACTAGCGGGGACTACAATGAGCAGTTCTTC.

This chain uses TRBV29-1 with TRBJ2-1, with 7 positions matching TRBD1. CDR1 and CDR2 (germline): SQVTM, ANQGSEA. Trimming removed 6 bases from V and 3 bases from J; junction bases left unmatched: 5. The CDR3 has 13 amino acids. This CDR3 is CSVTGTVYNEQFF. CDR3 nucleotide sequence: TGCAGCGTCACCGGGACAGTCTACAATGAGCAGTTCTTC.

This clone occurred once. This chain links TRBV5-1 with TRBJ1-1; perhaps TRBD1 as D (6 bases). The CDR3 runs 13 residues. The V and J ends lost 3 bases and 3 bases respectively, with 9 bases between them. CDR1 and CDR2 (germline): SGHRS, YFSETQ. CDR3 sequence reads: CASSYGTHTEAFF. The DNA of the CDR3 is TGCGCCAGCAGCTACGGGACACACACTGAAGCTTTCTTT. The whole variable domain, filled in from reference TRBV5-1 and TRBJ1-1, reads KAGVTQTPRYLIKTRGQQVTLSCSPISGHRSVSWYQQTPGQGLQFLFEYFSETQRNKGNFPGRFSGRQFSNSRSEMNVSTLELGDSALYLCASSYGTHTEAFFGQGTRLTVV.

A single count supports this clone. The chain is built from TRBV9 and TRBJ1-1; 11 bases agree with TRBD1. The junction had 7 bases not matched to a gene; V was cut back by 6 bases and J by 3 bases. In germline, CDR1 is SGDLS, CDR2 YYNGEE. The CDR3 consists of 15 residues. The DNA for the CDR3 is TGTGCCAGCAACTTAGGACAGGGGGCTTACACTGAAGCTTTCTTT. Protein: CASNLGQGAYTEAFF. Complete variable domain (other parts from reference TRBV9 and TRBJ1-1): DSGVTQTPKHLITATGQRVTLRCSPRSGDLSVYWYQQSLDQGLQFLIQYYNGEERAKGNILERFSAQQFPDLHSELNLSSLELGDSALYFCASNLGQGAYTEAFFGQGTRLTVV.

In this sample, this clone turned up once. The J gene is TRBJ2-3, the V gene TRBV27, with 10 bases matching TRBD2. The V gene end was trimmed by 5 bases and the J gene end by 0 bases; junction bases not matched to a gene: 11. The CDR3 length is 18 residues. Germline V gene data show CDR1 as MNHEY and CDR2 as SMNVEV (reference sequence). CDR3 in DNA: TGTGCCAGCAGTCTCCTAGCGGGGGCCAAACAAAGCACAGATACGCAGTATTTT. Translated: CASSLLAGAKQSTDTQYF.

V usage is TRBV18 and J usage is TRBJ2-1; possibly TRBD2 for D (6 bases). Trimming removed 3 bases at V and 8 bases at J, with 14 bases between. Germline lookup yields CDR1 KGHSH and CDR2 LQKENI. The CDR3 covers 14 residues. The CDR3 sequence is CASSPPGRGDEQFF. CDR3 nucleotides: TGTGCCAGCTCACCCCCGGGCCGCGGGGATGAGCAGTTCTTC.

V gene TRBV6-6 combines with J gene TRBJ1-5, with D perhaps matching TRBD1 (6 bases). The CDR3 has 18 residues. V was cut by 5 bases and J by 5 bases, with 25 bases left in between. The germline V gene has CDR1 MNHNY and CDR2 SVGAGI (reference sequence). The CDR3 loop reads CASSHLDRPPGPYQPQHF. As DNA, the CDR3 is TGTGCCAGCAGTCATCTAGACAGGCCCCCCGGCCCCTATCAGCCCCAGCATTTT.

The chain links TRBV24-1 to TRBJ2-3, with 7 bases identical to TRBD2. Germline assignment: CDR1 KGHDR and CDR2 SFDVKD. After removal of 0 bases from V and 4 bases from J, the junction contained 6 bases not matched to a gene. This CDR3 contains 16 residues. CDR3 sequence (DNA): TGTGCCACCAGTGATTTGGCTAGCGGCCGTCCAGATACGCAGTATTTT. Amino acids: CATSDLASGRPDTQYF.

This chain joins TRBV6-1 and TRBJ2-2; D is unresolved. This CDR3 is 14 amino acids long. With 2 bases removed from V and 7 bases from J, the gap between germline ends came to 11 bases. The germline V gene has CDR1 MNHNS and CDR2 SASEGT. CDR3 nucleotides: TGTGCCAGCAGTGAAAACCGGTACGGCGGGGAGCTGTTTTTT. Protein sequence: CASSENRYGGELFF.

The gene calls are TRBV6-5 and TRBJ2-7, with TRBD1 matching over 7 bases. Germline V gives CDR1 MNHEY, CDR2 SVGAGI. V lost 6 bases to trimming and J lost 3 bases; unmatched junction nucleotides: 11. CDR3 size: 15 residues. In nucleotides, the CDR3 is TGTGCCAGCAGACGCACAGGGGCAGGGCGCTACGAGCAGTACTTC. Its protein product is CASRRTGAGRYEQYF.

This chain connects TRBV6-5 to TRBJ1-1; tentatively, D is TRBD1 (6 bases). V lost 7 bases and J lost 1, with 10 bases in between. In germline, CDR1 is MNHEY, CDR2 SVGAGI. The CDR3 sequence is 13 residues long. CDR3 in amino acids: CASTMTGNTEAFF. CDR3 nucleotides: TGTGCCAGCACCATGACAGGGAACACTGAAGCTTTCTTT.

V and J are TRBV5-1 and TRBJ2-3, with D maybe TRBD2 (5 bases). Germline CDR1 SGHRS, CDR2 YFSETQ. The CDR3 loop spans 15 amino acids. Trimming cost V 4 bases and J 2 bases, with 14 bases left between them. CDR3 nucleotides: TGCGCCAGCAGCCCCACAAGGGAGAACACAGATACGCAGTATTTT. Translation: CASSPTRENTDTQYF.

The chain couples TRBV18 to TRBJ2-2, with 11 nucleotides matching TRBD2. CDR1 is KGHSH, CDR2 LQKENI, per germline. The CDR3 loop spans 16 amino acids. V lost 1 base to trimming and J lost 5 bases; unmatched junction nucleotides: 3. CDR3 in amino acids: CASSPRTSGGTGELFF. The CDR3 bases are TGTGCCAGCTCACCACGAACTAGCGGGGGTACCGGGGAGCTGTTTTTT.

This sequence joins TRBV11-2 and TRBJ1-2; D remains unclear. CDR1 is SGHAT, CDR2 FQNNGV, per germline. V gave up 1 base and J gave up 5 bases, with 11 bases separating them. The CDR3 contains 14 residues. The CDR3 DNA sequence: TGTGCCAGCAGCTTAGTGTCGGGGATATATGGCTACACCTTC. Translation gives CASSLVSGIYGYTF.

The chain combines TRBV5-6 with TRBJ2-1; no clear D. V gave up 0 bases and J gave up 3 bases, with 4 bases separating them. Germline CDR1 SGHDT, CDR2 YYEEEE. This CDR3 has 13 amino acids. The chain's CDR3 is CASSLVSYNEQFF. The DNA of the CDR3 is TGTGCCAGCAGCTTGGTCAGCTACAATGAGCAGTTCTTC.

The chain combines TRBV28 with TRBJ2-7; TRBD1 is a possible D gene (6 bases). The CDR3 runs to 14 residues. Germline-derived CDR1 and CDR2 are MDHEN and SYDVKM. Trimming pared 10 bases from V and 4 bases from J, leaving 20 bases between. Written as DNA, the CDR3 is TGTGCCACCGCGTCTCAGGGGACCCCGTACGAGCAGTACTTC. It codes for CATASQGTPYEQYF. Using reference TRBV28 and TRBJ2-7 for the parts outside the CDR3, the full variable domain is DVKVTQSSRYLVKRTGEKVFLECVQDMDHENMFWYRQDPGLGLRLIYFSYDVKMKEKGDIPEGYSVSREKKERFSLILESASTNQTSMYLCATASQGTPYEQYFGPGTRLTVT.

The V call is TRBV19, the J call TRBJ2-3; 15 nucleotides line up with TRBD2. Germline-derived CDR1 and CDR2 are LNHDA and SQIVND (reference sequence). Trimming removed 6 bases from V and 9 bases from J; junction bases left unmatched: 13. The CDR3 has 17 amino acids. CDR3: CASSGTFPGLAGGTQYF. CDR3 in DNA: TGTGCCAGTAGCGGGACATTTCCGGGACTAGCGGGAGGCACGCAGTATTTT.

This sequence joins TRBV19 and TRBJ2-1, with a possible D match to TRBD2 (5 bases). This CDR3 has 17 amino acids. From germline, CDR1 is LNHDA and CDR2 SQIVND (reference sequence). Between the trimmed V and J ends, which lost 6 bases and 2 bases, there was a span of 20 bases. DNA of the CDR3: TGTGCCAGTAGCCCGTACAGCGGAGGACCCGCCTACAATGAGCAGTTCTTC. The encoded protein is CASSPYSGGPAYNEQFF.

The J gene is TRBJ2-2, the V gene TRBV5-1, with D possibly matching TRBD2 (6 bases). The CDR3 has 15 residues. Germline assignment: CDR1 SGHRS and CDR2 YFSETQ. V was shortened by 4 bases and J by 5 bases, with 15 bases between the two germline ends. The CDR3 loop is CASSANSGGTGELFF. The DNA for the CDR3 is TGCGCCAGCAGCGCGAACAGTGGGGGGACCGGGGAGCTGTTTTTT.